Here is one T cell receptor (beta chain) with its context. This sample was included in a study of blood T cell repertoires in COVID-19. The table came from immunoSEQ multiplex PCR; TCRdb's copy has only in-frame clones and leaves some out. The sample carries 90,000 to 120,000 clones, approximately 80% recorded once. The CDR3 covers 15 residues. V lost 0 bases and J lost 2; bases outside the gene matches: 3. Germline assignment: CDR1 SGHRS and CDR2 YFSETQ. This TCR derives from a man aged 55 to 70 with acute or convalescent COVID-19. The gene calls are TRBV5-1 and TRBJ2-5, with 8 bases that match TRBD1. The specimen was peripheral blood. CDR3 sequence reads: CASSLVGTGQETQYF. CDR3 nucleotide sequence: TGCGCCAGCAGCTTGGTCGGGACAGGACAAGAGACCCAGTACTTC. Full variable domain (rest looked up from reference TRBV5-1 and TRBJ2-5): KAGVTQTPRYLIKTRGQQVTLSCSPISGHRSVSWYQQTPGQGLQFLFEYFSETQRNKGNFPGRFSGRQFSNSRSEMNVSTLELGDSALYLCASSLVGTGQETQYFGPGTRLLVL.